Included here is one T cell receptor (beta chain) sequence, with context. This clonotype was detected ten times or more. The specificity of this receptor is unknown. Base qualities are not provided; no much larger clone lies one nucleotide away. This specimen comes from a study of T cells in Graves' hyperthyroidism and ophthalmopathy (dated by TCRdb to about 2019). Regarding the research as a whole: Peripheral blood samples were taken at the time of initial diagnosis, prior to any treatment. TCR V-J signatures able to tell the groups apart were searched for in a discovery cohort of 90 to 100 patients, of whom more than 40 had Graves' ophthalmopathy and under 65 had stable Graves' hyperthyroidism. Whether ophthalmopathy could be predicted prospectively was tested in an independent validation cohort made up of approximately 19 hyperthyroidism patients plus 17 patients who later progressed to ophthalmopathy. The 75 to 100 discovery patients were randomly divided into training and test sets at a 7:3 ratio. In addition, the study compared T-cell repertoires in thyroid tissue and in blood from roughly 6 Graves' hyperthyroidism patients. After blood sampling, hyperthyroidism patients were treated with methimazole at a starting dose of 30 mg daily, and ophthalmopathy patients were treated with high-dose intravenous methylprednisolone. TCR Vbeta CDR3 sequencing of roughly 140 peripheral blood samples (around 45 ophthalmopathy, 75 hyperthyroidism and around 17 progressor patients) is reported in the paper.

Hyperthyroidism patients were aged 18 to 65 years and newly diagnosed, with disease duration of less than 2 months. Any patient with an uncontrolled infection, another autoimmune disease, pregnancy or lactation was excluded. Diagnoses were based on clinical symptoms, serum thyroxine and TRAb, thyroid ultrasound and orbital computed tomography. For progressor patients, blood was drawn at the first diagnosis of hyperthyroidism, before any ophthalmopathy symptoms had appeared. PBMCs were separated from 7.5 to 10 ml of fresh peripheral blood using Ficoll-Paque density gradient centrifugation. Patients classed as progressors first received a Graves' hyperthyroidism diagnosis and then went on to develop ophthalmopathy during follow-up. Trizol reagent was used to extract total RNA, and RNA quality was then checked on an Agilent 2100 Bioanalyzer. Including the terminal cysteine and phenylalanine, the CDR3 comprises 15 residues. The entry retains the CDR3 DNA only, 45 bases that are in frame from base 1. V sheds 1 base and J sheds 9 bases, leaving 16 bases between their ends. As encoded in the germline V gene, CDR1 is MNHNS while CDR2 is SASEGT.

The TCR beta CDR3 regions were amplified from the RNA transcripts. For the first round of RT-PCR on the TCR CDR3, the HTBI primer set was used together with the Qiagen OneStep RT-PCR kit. The libraries were constructed in a second round of multiplex PCR and then size-selected and purified. Paired-end sequencing of the libraries was performed with 100 bp reads on an Illumina HiSeq2000. Processing in the source paper ran as follows. SOAPnuke was used to process the raw data, removing reads that contained adapters or uncalled bases, had a mean Phred below 15, or lacked an exact match to the constant primer or identifier. High-quality paired reads were merged with COPE v1.2.5, and unique nucleotide sequences were defined as clonotypes. MiTCR v1.1 was used to align the clonotypes against IMGT TRBV, TRBD and TRBJ reference segments. The analysis included only V-J combinations with a frequency above 0.0001, which together covered more than 99% of the repertoires. A TCS score was defined as the ratio between F50 (clonal expansion) and ExV (chaos), using BLOSUM62-based TCRdist between CDR3 peptides within each V-J. Welch's t-statistics and random forest reduced 500 to 550 V-J features to 10 to 15, which were used in a naive Bayes classifier (R e1071). The public reads were quality trimmed at Q25 with fastp and then assembled into clones with MiXCR by TCRdb, keeping productive beta chains. Rows are unified per CDR3 protein, each entry keeping the most common DNA and genes. TCRdb, rather than the study authors, made the V and J calls. The sample records about 290,000 distinct CDR3 sequences, nearly 15% of which are singletons. The ten largest clonotypes hold more than 30% of the sample.

Results the study describes overall, beyond this receptor: In validation, the model predicted progression to ophthalmopathy with approximately 71% sensitivity and less than 80% specificity, a median of 6.5 months before onset. Most expanded thyroid clonotypes (frequency above 0.001) were also detected in blood, a finding suggesting that blood repertoires may reflect thyroid immune responses. In cross-validation, a model built on a 13 V-J signature told ophthalmopathy apart from stable hyperthyroidism with less than 90% sensitivity and about 81% specificity, and in testing the same model reached 80%/75%. No statistical method was used to set the sample size in advance, and investigators knew the group allocation.

The rearrangement combines TRBV6-1 with TRBJ2-1; the D segment could be TRBD1, given 5 matching bases. The sequence derives from a woman in her 50s with Graves' hyperthyroidism that later progressed to Graves' ophthalmopathy. The sequenced material came from blood. The sequenced DNA is TGTGCCAGCAGTGAAGATGGCAGGGTGAGATGTGAGCAGTTCTTC. It specifies CASSEDGRVRCEQFF.